The sequence of this T cell receptor (beta chain) was determined in a study of blood T cells in healthy people across ages. The study's findings and limits: Estimated diversity, derived from one million T cells, was regarded as an underestimate. Both higher diversity and more naive CD4+ cells marked long-lived donors when set against aged donors.

This clonotype was observed a few times. Its antigen remains unknown. PCR was performed a second time for about 6 to 11 cycles using a sample-barcoded 5' primer and a J-beta primer mix. TCRdb re-called the 5' RACE reads with MiXCR, one entry per CDR3 protein. The profile shows 1,800,000 or so distinct CDR3 sequences, more than 35% of them singletons. The sequence came from a human donor in good health. Sequences were obtained from blood.

The CDR3 region is CASSFSGTGGSSYNEQFF. For the CDR3, the DNA is TGCGCCAGCAGCTTCTCCGGGACAGGGGGGAGCTCCTACAATGAGCAGTTCTTC. The chain uses TRBV4-1 and TRBJ2-1, with 11 bases lining up with TRBD1. The germline gives CDR1 MGHRA, CDR2 YSYEKL. Trimming removed 5 bases from V and 0 bases from J; junction bases left unmatched: 9. CDR3 length equals 18 residues.